The 26 T cell receptor beta chains below come from one sample, sequenced in a study of T-cell memory formation after mild COVID-19. TCRdb passed the 5' RACE reads through MiXCR, listing each CDR3 protein once. Of roughly 110,000 distinct CDR3 sequences in the sample, over 20% were seen once. The sequenced material came from PBMCs or a T cell subset sorted from them (not recorded which). Every receptor here comes from a man between 18 and 35 years old who had mild COVID-19 (a few samples of this study predate the infection). Cell type and time point are not known.

This clonotype has a count of ten or more. CDR3 nucleotide sequence: TGTGCCAGCAGCTTAGCCCCTACCTCGGGCAATGAGCAGTTCTTC. It translates to CASSLAPTSGNEQFF. The chain is built from TRBV7-6 and TRBJ2-1, with D unresolved. V dropped 0 bases and J dropped 6 bases, with 12 bases sitting between them. This CDR3 is 15 amino acids long. Germline CDR1 SGHVS, CDR2 FNYEAQ.

In this sample, this clonotype turned up a few times. The rearrangement links TRBV10-2 to TRBJ2-5; the D is unclear. The germline V gene encodes CDR1 WSHSY and CDR2 SAAADI. Between the trimmed V and J ends, which lost 3 bases and 5 bases, there was a span of 10 bases. This CDR3 has 13 residues. The CDR3 region has the DNA TGCGCCAGCAGTGACCGCCCTAGTGAGACCCAGTACTTC. It translates to CASSDRPSETQYF.

A few counts support this clonotype. The chain couples TRBV19 to TRBJ2-7, with TRBD2 matching 7 bases. Trimming at V came to 6 bases and at J to 6 bases, leaving 8 bases not matched to a gene. CDR1 is LNHDA and CDR2 is SQIVND in the germline V gene (reference sequence). The CDR3 extends over 13 amino acids. The CDR3 DNA follows: TGTGCCAGTAGCCCCGTCGGGGGGATCGAGCAGTACTTC. Its protein is CASSPVGGIEQYF. Looking up the rest from reference TRBV19 and TRBJ2-7 gives the full variable domain: DGGITQSPKYLFRKEGQNVTLSCEQNLNHDAMYWYRQDPGQGLRLIYYSQIVNDFQKGDIAEGYSVSREKKESFPLTVTSAQKNPTAFYLCASSPVGGIEQYFGPGTRLTVT.

This clonotype was seen a handful of times. This chain's CDR3 is CASSLARNGIEAFF. The CDR3 DNA reads TGTGCCAGCAGCTTAGCAAGGAACGGGATTGAAGCTTTCTTT. The chain combines TRBV7-2 with TRBJ1-1, with D unclear. V was shortened by 0 bases and J by 7 bases, with 12 bases between the two germline ends. CDR1 is SGHTA and CDR2 is FQGNSA in the germline V gene. CDR3 length: 14 amino acids.

The rearrangement links TRBV4-1 to TRBJ1-2, with D unclear. There are 15 residues in the CDR3. Germline loops: CDR1 MGHRA, CDR2 YSYEKL. Trimming cost V 0 bases and J 0 bases, with 8 bases left between them. In nucleotides, the CDR3 is TGCGCCAGCAGCCAAGAAGGTCGGACTAACTATGGCTACACCTTC. The encoded protein is CASSQEGRTNYGYTF.

The chain is built from TRBV4-1 and TRBJ1-1; D is unclear. Germline CDR1 and CDR2: MGHRA and YSYEKL. The CDR3 spans 14 residues. The ends were cut back, 1 base at V and 1 base at J, with 7 bases in the middle. The CDR3 bases are TGCGCCAGCAGCCAAGGAGCCGGGAACACTGAAGCTTTCTTT. Encoded protein: CASSQGAGNTEAFF.

The chain joins TRBV7-2 to TRBJ2-5; maybe TRBD1 (6 bases). Germline CDR1 and CDR2: SGHTA and FQGNSA. V dropped 2 bases and J dropped 4 bases, with 11 bases sitting between them. The CDR3 is made up of 14 amino acids. The CDR3 DNA is TGTGCCAGCAGCTTAACAGGGTGGACAGAGACCCAGTACTTC. Protein sequence: CASSLTGWTETQYF.

About this clonotype itself: A single base separates this from a much larger clone, so it may be a read error. The chain joins TRBV7-9 to TRBJ1-1, with a weak D call TRBD1 (6 bases). The CDR3 sequence is 12 residues long. V dropped 7 bases and J dropped 1 base, with 7 bases sitting between them. Germline V CDR1 and CDR2: SEHNR, FQNEAQ (reference sequence). The CDR3, as DNA: TGTGCCAGCACCAGGGGGAACACTGAAGCTTTCTTT. Protein sequence: CASTRGNTEAFF.

This chain links TRBV4-3 with TRBJ2-1; 10 positions match TRBD1. The CDR3 consists of 14 residues. The trim removed 3 bases at V and 7 bases at J, leaving 3 bases unmatched. Germline V gives CDR1 LGHNA, CDR2 YSLEER. The CDR3 here is CASSHRDRGNEQFF. The CDR3 DNA sequence: TGCGCCAGCAGCCACCGGGACAGGGGAAATGAGCAGTTCTTC.

The gene calls are TRBV6-5 and TRBJ2-1; the D is unclear. Trimming removed 6 bases from V and 5 bases from J, with 11 bases in between. Germline lookup yields CDR1 MNHEY and CDR2 SVGAGI. This CDR3 comprises 13 residues. CDR3 sequence reads: CASRDGLHNEQFF. In DNA form, the CDR3 reads TGTGCCAGCAGGGACGGCCTCCACAATGAGCAGTTCTTC.

The genes are TRBV7-9 and TRBJ2-3; 10 nucleotides match TRBD1. CDR3 length equals 17 residues. V shed 5 bases and J 2 bases; nucleotides not matched to a gene: 10. The germline CDR1 and CDR2 sequences are SEHNR and FQNEAQ (reference sequence). CDR3 nucleotide sequence: TGTGCCAGCAGCCCCATCCCGACAGGGGGCCTCACAGATACGCAGTATTTT. Its protein is CASSPIPTGGLTDTQYF.

This clonotype was seen at least ten times. The chain employs TRBV12-3 or TRBV12-4 and TRBJ2-7; 9 positions agree with TRBD1. The CDR3 length is 14 residues. Unmatched junction bases numbered 6, after V lost 5 bases and J lost 4 bases. DNA for the CDR3: TGTGCCAGCAGTGCCGGGACAGGGCTTTACGAGCAGTACTTC. It yields the protein CASSAGTGLYEQYF.

The chain combines TRBV7-2 with TRBJ2-5; D gene uncertain. The CDR3 covers 12 residues. CDR1 and CDR2 (germline): SGHTA, FQGNSA. V lost 3 bases to trimming and J lost 7 bases, with 9 bases between them. For the CDR3, the DNA is TGTGCCAGCAGCTTGGGAAGTGTGACCCAGTACTTC. This gives the protein CASSLGSVTQYF.

This chain joins TRBV7-9 and TRBJ2-7; maybe TRBD1 (5 bases). CDR3 length equals 15 residues. Germline V gene lookup returns CDR1 SEHNR and CDR2 FQNEAQ (reference sequence). V was pared by 5 bases and J by 2 bases, with 16 bases between. CDR3 region: CASSPGWGGPYEQYF. As DNA, the CDR3 is TGTGCCAGCAGCCCTGGGTGGGGCGGACCCTACGAGCAGTACTTC.

This clonotype was seen repeatedly, ten times or more. The chain carries TRBV29-1 and TRBJ1-1, with D unresolved. Germline CDR1 reads SQVTM; CDR2 reads ANQGSEA. The V end was cut by 4 bases, the J end by 2 bases, with 11 bases between. The CDR3 consists of 13 residues. CDR3 bases: TGCAGCGTTGTAAGCCACATTAACACTGAAGCTTTCTTT. Translating gives CSVVSHINTEAFF.

V gene TRBV5-1 combines with J gene TRBJ2-2; 9 nucleotides agree with TRBD1. CDR3 length: 16 amino acids. Germline CDR1 reads SGHRS; CDR2 reads YFSETQ. The V gene end was trimmed by 0 bases and the J gene end by 3 bases; junction bases not matched to a gene: 3. Written as DNA, the CDR3 is TGCGCCAGCAGCTTGGGGACAGGGGCGGACACCGGGGAGCTGTTTTTT. As protein: CASSLGTGADTGELFF.

The J gene is TRBJ2-3, the V gene TRBV5-5; no clear D. This CDR3 region has 14 residues. The germline CDR1 and CDR2 sequences are SGHKS and YYEKEE (reference sequence). Trimming pared 2 bases from V and 2 bases from J, leaving 9 bases between. The CDR3 spells CASSLKGYTDTQYF. The DNA of the CDR3 is TGTGCCAGCAGCTTAAAGGGTTACACAGATACGCAGTATTTT.

The rearrangement links TRBV4-3 to TRBJ1-5, with D uncertain. This CDR3 contains 16 residues. Between the trimmed V and J ends, which lost 0 bases and 8 bases, there was a span of 17 bases. The germline V gene encodes CDR1 LGHNA and CDR2 YSLEER. The CDR3 nucleotides read TGCGCCAGCAGCCAAGATCGGGTGCAGGCTGGGAAGCCCCAGCATTTT. It codes for CASSQDRVQAGKPQHF.

The rearrangement uses TRBV20-1 and TRBJ2-5; perhaps TRBD2 as D (6 bases). The ends were cut back, 3 bases at V and 5 bases at J, with 19 bases in the middle. Germline V gene lookup returns CDR1 DFQATT and CDR2 SNEGSKA (reference sequence). The CDR3 is made up of 15 amino acids. The CDR3, as DNA: TGCAGTGCTAGGGGGATATGGAGGGGCGGGGAGACCCAGTACTTC. This sequence encodes CSARGIWRGGETQYF.

The V and J genes are TRBV6-2 or TRBV6-3 and TRBJ2-7; 8 bases are a match to TRBD1. CDR1 and CDR2 (germline): MNHEY, SVGEGT. Trimming at V came to 4 bases and at J to 5 bases, leaving 4 bases not matched to a gene. This CDR3 contains 13 residues. This CDR3 is CASSSTGEHEQYF. The CDR3 DNA is TGTGCCAGCAGTTCGACAGGGGAGCACGAGCAGTACTTC.

This clonotype was counted a few times. V gene TRBV20-1 combines with J gene TRBJ2-3; TRBD2 matches 8 bases. The V gene end was trimmed by 3 bases and the J gene end by 0 bases; junction bases not matched to a gene: 14. CDR3 length: 18 residues. Germline V gene lookup returns CDR1 DFQATT and CDR2 SNEGSKA (reference sequence). CDR3 in amino acids: CSASPRGGTLLSTDTQYF. In DNA form, the CDR3 reads TGCAGTGCTAGTCCCCGCGGGGGGACACTCCTAAGCACAGATACGCAGTATTTT.

The gene calls are TRBV3-1 and TRBJ2-7; the D is unclear. The CDR3 loop spans 12 amino acids. Germline CDR1 reads LGHDT; CDR2 reads YNNKEL (reference sequence). V shed 3 bases and J shed 5 bases, with 8 bases lying between them. For the CDR3, the DNA is TGTGCCAGCAGCCAGTCTAGTGACGAGCAGTACTTC. Encoded protein: CASSQSSDEQYF.

CDR3: CRVSGGYNEQFF. CDR3 bases: TGCAGGGTTAGTGGGGGTTACAATGAGCAGTTCTTC. The chain recombines TRBV20-1 with TRBJ2-1; possibly TRBD1 or TRBD2 for D (5 bases each). The CDR3 totals 12 residues. In germline, CDR1 is DFQATT, CDR2 SNEGSKA (reference sequence).

The J gene is TRBJ2-5, the V gene TRBV4-1; TRBD1 is a possible D gene (5 bases). The CDR3 runs 15 residues. Germline CDR1 is MGHRA and CDR2 is YSYEKL. The germline V and J ends were trimmed by 1 base and 5 bases, with 14 bases remaining between them. CDR3 amino acids: CASSQVDSSGETQYF. As DNA, the CDR3 is TGCGCCAGCAGCCAAGTTGACAGCTCCGGGGAGACCCAGTACTTC.

The J gene is TRBJ2-7, the V gene TRBV4-1; TRBD1 is a possible D gene (5 bases). CDR3 length equals 14 residues. Trimming pared 1 base from V and 5 bases from J, leaving 12 bases between. Looked up from germline, CDR1 is MGHRA and CDR2 is YSYEKL. The CDR3 nucleotides are TGCGCCAGCAGCCAAGTGTCAGGGAACCACGAGCAGTACTTC. This codes for CASSQVSGNHEQYF.

This clonotype was seen more than once but under ten times. This chain uses TRBV15 with TRBJ1-1; D remains ambiguous. V was cut by 1 base and J by 1 base, with 7 bases left in between. CDR1 LNHNV and CDR2 YYDKDF come from the germline V gene (reference sequence). CDR3 length: 14 residues. The CDR3 sequence: CATSRGGRNTEAFF. Written as DNA, the CDR3 is TGTGCCACCAGCAGAGGAGGGAGGAACACTGAAGCTTTCTTT.